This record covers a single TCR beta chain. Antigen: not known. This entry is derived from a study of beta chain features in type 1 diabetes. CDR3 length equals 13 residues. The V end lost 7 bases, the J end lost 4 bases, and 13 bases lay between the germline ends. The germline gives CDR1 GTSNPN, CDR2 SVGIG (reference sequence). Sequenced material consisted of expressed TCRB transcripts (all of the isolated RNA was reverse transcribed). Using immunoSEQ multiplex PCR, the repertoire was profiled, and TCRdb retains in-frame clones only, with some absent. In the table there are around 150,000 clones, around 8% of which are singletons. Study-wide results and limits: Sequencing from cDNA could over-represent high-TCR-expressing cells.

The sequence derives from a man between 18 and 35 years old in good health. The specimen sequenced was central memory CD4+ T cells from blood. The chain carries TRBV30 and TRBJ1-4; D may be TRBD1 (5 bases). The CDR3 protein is CAYQAGINEKLFF. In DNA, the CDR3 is TGTGCCTACCAAGCAGGGATTAATGAAAAACTGTTTTTT.